The rows below give T cell receptor beta chains drawn from one sample of a study of cytomegalovirus exposure and HLA in healthy donors. Profiled with immunoSEQ multiplex PCR; TCRdb holds only in-frame clones, not every one. The sample has about 200,000 clones, 65% to 90% seen once. The sequenced sample was PBMCs. Every receptor here comes from a girl aged 5-17 years in good health and CMV-seronegative. Both conserved end residues are part of each CDR3. D genes are given only for firm matches. The size entry is marked missing in some rows and otherwise reads once, few, many or a size class.

cdr3_aa | cdr3_nt | j_call | clone_size | d_call | v_call
CASSLGPWRHNEQFF | TGTGCCAGCAGCTTGGGTCCCTGGCGGCACAATGAGCAGTTCTTC | TRBJ2-1 | once | - | TRBV11-2
CASSESSEGYTF | TGCGCCAGCAGTGAGTCGAGCGAGGGCTACACCTTC | TRBJ1-2 | - | - | TRBV10-1
CASAVGEQETQYF | TGTGCCAGCGCTGTAGGAGAACAAGAGACCCAGTACTTC | TRBJ2-5 | - | - | TRBV6-1
CASSEFLAGGPRIGGANVLTF | TGTGCCAGCAGTGAATTTTTAGCGGGAGGGCCAAGAATTGGAGGGGCCAACGTCCTGACTTTC | TRBJ2-6 | - | TRBD2 | TRBV6-1
CASSLTSGSLHNEQFF | TGTGCCAGCTCACTTACTAGCGGGAGCCTCCACAATGAGCAGTTCTTC | TRBJ2-1 | - | TRBD2 | TRBV18
CASSEGTSGGLLDTQYF | TGTGCCAGCAGCGAAGGGACTAGCGGGGGTTTGTTAGATACGCAGTATTTT | TRBJ2-3 | - | TRBD2 | TRBV2
CASRAHGTAPRF | TGTGCCAGCAGAGCGCACGGGACAGCTCCTCGGTTC | TRBJ2-7 | once | TRBD1 | TRBV28
CASSLIAGGVSDTQYF | TGTGCCAGCAGCTTGATTGCGGGGGGGGTTTCGGATACGCAGTATTTT | TRBJ2-3 | - | TRBD2 | TRBV7-9
CASSLPPSKSNYGYTF | TGTGCCAGCAGCTTACCCCCCAGTAAGTCTAACTATGGCTACACCTTC | TRBJ1-2 | once | - | TRBV27
CASSQGRGEAFF | TGCGCCAGCAGCCAGGGCCGCGGGGAAGCTTTCTTT | TRBJ1-1 | - | - | TRBV4-1
CATSRPRQGITEAFF | TGTGCCACCAGCAGACCGAGACAGGGTATAACTGAAGCTTTCTTT | TRBJ1-1 | - | TRBD1 | TRBV15
CASSPKEGTGLPNEKLFF | TGTGCCAGCTCACCAAAGGAAGGGACAGGGTTACCTAATGAAAAACTGTTTTTT | TRBJ1-4 | once | TRBD1 | TRBV18
CASSLMSGPSSYNEQFF | TGCGCCAGCAGCTTGATGAGCGGACCTAGCTCCTACAATGAGCAGTTCTTC | TRBJ2-1 | - | - | TRBV5-1
CASSVVLRTTYEQYF | TGCGCCAGCAGTGTTGTTTTAAGGACTACCTACGAGCAGTACTTC | TRBJ2-7 | few | - | TRBV10-2
CASSRTGDSYEQYF | TGCGCCAGCAGCCGGACAGGAGACTCCTACGAGCAGTACTTC | TRBJ2-7 | - | TRBD1 | TRBV4-1
CASSLAPSGPNEQFF | TGCGCCAGCAGCTTAGCTCCAAGCGGCCCCAATGAGCAGTTCTTC | TRBJ2-1 | - | - | TRBV5-1
CASSTPPGQGEGPDTQYF | TGTGCCAGTAGTACCCCCCCCGGACAGGGCGAGGGGCCAGATACGCAGTATTTT | TRBJ2-3 | - | TRBD1 | TRBV19
CASSSTGGTEAFF | TGTGCCAGCAGCTCGACAGGGGGCACTGAAGCTTTCTTT | TRBJ1-1 | few | TRBD1 | TRBV28
CASSYGGGQETQYF | TGTGCCAGCAGTTACGGTGGGGGGCAAGAGACCCAGTACTTC | TRBJ2-5 | - | - | TRBV6-5
CASRETGAHEQYF | TGTGCCAGCAGAGAGACAGGGGCCCACGAGCAGTACTTC | TRBJ2-7 | - | TRBD1 | TRBV6-5
CASSLGPGTYGYTF | TGTGCCAGCAGTCTCGGTCCGGGGACTTATGGCTACACCTTC | TRBJ1-2 | once | - | TRBV28
CASSLEAGQVEQYF | TGTGCCAGCAGCTTGGAAGCGGGTCAGGTCGAGCAGTACTTC | TRBJ2-7 | - | - | TRBV5-4
CASSLGASDTDTQYF | TGTGCCAGCAGCTTGGGTGCTAGCGACACAGATACGCAGTATTTT | TRBJ2-3 | - | - | TRBV5-4
CATGKNRDGYTF | TGTGCCACCGGAAAAAACAGGGATGGCTACACCTTC | TRBJ1-2 | few | - | TRBV6-5
CAWTRGGGDTQYF | TGTGCCTGGACGCGGGGGGGCGGAGATACGCAGTATTTT | TRBJ2-3 | - | TRBD2 | TRBV30
CASSLALTYEQYF | TGTGCCAGCAGCTTGGCACTAACGTACGAGCAGTACTTC | TRBJ2-7 | few | - | TRBV5-5
CASSLETVAFF | TGTGCCAGCAGCTTAGAGACAGTGGCTTTCTTT | TRBJ1-1 | - | - | TRBV7-9